This T cell receptor beta chain was captured by sequencing in a study of human T cells and chemical hapten exposure. Study background: Patients were given diphenylcyclopropenone on the scalp weekly across the roughly 25-week study.

One entry per CDR3 protein, called by TCRdb with MiXCR from the RACE reads. The repertoire holds over 70,000 distinct CDR3 sequences, with 14% as singletons. This clonotype has only a few counts. Stated time point: pre-sensitization, week 0. Treatment here: therapeutic diphenylcyclopropenone sensitization with weekly scalp DPC. Each donor was an alopecia patient between 18 and 70 years of age who qualified for DPC. Unseparated into fractions, whole blood served as the source from which total RNA was extracted. The V gene lost 4 bases and the J gene lost 9 bases, with 17 bases spanning the gap. There are 14 residues in the CDR3. CDR1 and CDR2 (germline): SGHKS, YYEKEE (reference sequence).

The receptor comes from a woman in her forties or fifties with alopecia areata. Some clones in this sample may be carry-over from other donors' samples. The chain uses TRBV5-5 and TRBJ2-1; D perhaps matches TRBD2 (6 bases). The sequenced sample was whole blood, obtained in connection with sensitization to the hapten diphenylcyclopropenone (DPC). The chain's CDR3 is CASSLGLNSIEQFF. The DNA for the CDR3 is TGTGCCAGCAGCCTGGGACTCAACTCAATTGAGCAGTTCTTC.